This is a list of T cell receptor beta chains from one sample in a study of T cells in Graves' hyperthyroidism and ophthalmopathy. Each CDR3 protein is one row after TCRdb ran MiXCR on the multiplex PCR reads. The profile shows hundreds of thousands of distinct CDR3 sequences, roughly 40% of them singletons. The sample taken for sequencing was blood. The receptors derive from a young man with Graves' hyperthyroidism. CDR3s include the opening cysteine and the closing phenylalanine or tryptophan. D genes are given only for firm matches.

TRBD1,TRBV5-6,TRBJ2-7,CASSVTGAHEQYF
.,TRBV12-3/TRBV12-4,TRBJ1-1,CASSFFGREGTEAFF
TRBD1,TRBV7-4,TRBJ1-5,CASSYSIGTGLGQPQHF
TRBD1,TRBV29-1,TRBJ2-7,CSVSGVAGGYEQYF
.,TRBV7-1,TRBJ1-3,CASSPQGGNTIYF
TRBD1,TRBV6-5,TRBJ1-2,CASSPRGQGDHGYTF
TRBD1,TRBV20-1,TRBJ1-5,CSARDPGTGDYQPQHF
.,TRBV7-9,TRBJ2-7,CASSHEGGGKHEQYF
TRBD1,TRBV7-2,TRBJ2-7,CASSLWDRAREQYF
.,TRBV11-2,TRBJ2-5,CASTLLVGETQYF
.,TRBV28,TRBJ1-1,CASRPGQGTSEAFF
TRBD1,TRBV10-3,TRBJ1-1,CATGTGPMNTEAFF
.,TRBV12-3/TRBV12-4,TRBJ2-2,CASSPGADTGELFF
TRBD1,TRBV29-1,TRBJ1-1,CSVEGRDRVGTEAFF
TRBD1,TRBV2,TRBJ1-1,CASKDRGIVEAFF
TRBD1,TRBV25-1,TRBJ1-6,CAYGQGAIHF
.,TRBV9,TRBJ2-2,CASSQGDGDTGELFF
TRBD1,TRBV12-5,TRBJ1-5,CASTPQGAGGQPQHF
TRBD1,TRBV11-2,TRBJ2-7,CASSPTGGIASYEQYF
.,TRBV29-1,TRBJ2-2,CSIEERSNTGELFF
TRBD1,TRBV7-9,TRBJ1-5,CASSQETGINQPQHF
TRBD1,TRBV19,TRBJ1-4,CASSTGGQGNEKLFF
.,TRBV10-2,TRBJ1-5,CVSRQELNQPQHF
.,TRBV7-9,TRBJ2-5,CASSQLGTYGETQYF
TRBD1,TRBV6-5,TRBJ1-5,CASKGTGLWPQHF
.,TRBV19,TRBJ1-1,CASSITLANTEAFF
.,TRBV9,TRBJ1-2,CASSVEGKTDYGYTF
.,TRBV6-5,TRBJ1-1,CASSYSDVGEAFF
.,TRBV12-3/TRBV12-4,TRBJ2-7,CASSFLLDEQYF
TRBD2,TRBV7-3,TRBJ2-2,CASSPGGVRTGELFF
.,TRBV7-9,TRBJ2-7,CASSSLGLAIPYEQYF
.,TRBV14,TRBJ2-7,CAFRRNSNYEQYF
.,TRBV20-1,TRBJ2-7,CSARDSQASSYEQYF
.,TRBV6-1,TRBJ2-7,CASSEYRVSYEQYF
.,TRBV29-1,TRBJ1-3,CSVERLSGNTIYF
.,TRBV19,TRBJ2-7,CASSTGLTITYEQYF
TRBD1,TRBV11-2,TRBJ2-7,CASSLGPGTGDEQYF
TRBD2,TRBV5-4,TRBJ2-2,CASSELAGGPETGELFF
.,TRBV7-2,TRBJ1-5,CASSQDSPASNQPQHF
.,TRBV7-3,TRBJ2-3,CASSLLGALTDTQYF